Reported below is one T cell receptor (beta chain). Ten or more counts support this clonotype. What antigen it recognizes has not been identified. Per-nucleotide qualities are absent, and no much larger clonotype sits a single base away. V trim: 6 bases; J trim: 0 bases; unmatched bases: 7. From a lookup of the germline V gene (reference sequence), CDR1 and CDR2 are SEHNR and FQNEAQ. The CDR3 runs 18 amino acids, cysteine and phenylalanine included. Solely the CDR3 DNA is kept, with 54 bases framed from the first base. This specimen comes from a study of T cell repertoires in cytomegalovirus infection (dated by TCRdb to between 2018 and 2021). Concerning the study at large: Donor HLA type was relevant to the analysis, because carriage of CMV infection together with the matching HLA type was indicated by public TCR beta signatures. Broad study findings and their caveats: The ex vivo response was dominated by HLA-C-restricted CMV-specific TCR beta clonotypes, which also provided the single most frequent clonotype in two of eight donors. In both this cohort and an independent roughly 350-donor cohort, the cumulative frequency of public TCR beta family members distinguished carriers of CMV infection plus the relevant HLA type.

Reads for this sample came from an Illumina HiSeq 1500. TCRdb reprocessed the public reads (quality trimming at Q25 with fastp, clone calling with MiXCR) and kept in-frame beta chains. CDR3 protein sequences are deduplicated, and each keeps its most common genes and DNA. The sample contains about 600,000 distinct CDR3 sequences, about 24% of them found a single time. The ten largest account for approximately 8% of the sample. The chain employs TRBV7-9 and TRBJ2-1, with 14 junctional bases fitting TRBD2. The TCR was taken from a human donor in good health (CMV status not recorded). Some clones in this sample may be carry-over from other donors' samples. Sequenced material: CD8+ T cells from PBMCs. The CDR3 reads as follows: CASRPGTSGGLSYNEQFF. Read as DNA, the sequence is TGTGCCAGCAGGCCCGGGACTAGCGGGGGCCTCTCCTACAATGAGCAGTTCTTC.